The clone carrying this T cell receptor (beta chain) was picked up one time. The antigen is not known. Naive CD8 cells comprised CD45RO-negative, CCR7-positively selected cells, excluding terminally differentiated effector memory CD45RA+ cells. The sample comes from a study of shared clonotypes between healthy human individuals. Study-wide findings and caveats: The diversity represented, both genetic and in exposure history, was limited by few donors. Roughly 5.3% of naive CD4 clonotypes were common to a handful of donors.

Evenly divided among several immunoSEQ plates was the genomic DNA of each subset. It was around 180 ng DNA, tens of thousands of T cell genomes, that sorted-subset replicate PCRs used. Generated by immunoSEQ multiplex PCR, the TCRdb table keeps only in-frame clones and is missing some. The sample yields hundreds of thousands of clones, under 95% seen once. Sample: naive CD8+ T cells sorted from blood. This sequence originates from a man aged 25 to 40 in good health.

The CDR3: CASSNGRGGPEAFF. In DNA, the CDR3 is TGTGCCAGTAGTAACGGACGGGGGGGGCCTGAAGCTTTCTTT. V and J are TRBV19 and TRBJ1-1; the D gene is possibly TRBD1 (6 bases). Trimming left V 4 bases short and J 6 bases short, with 15 bases between. Germline lookup yields CDR1 LNHDA and CDR2 SQIVND (reference sequence). This CDR3 has 14 residues.